This TCR beta chain was profiled in a study of Ad26.COV2.S vaccination and SARS-CoV-2 variants. Study results and caveats: Researchers reported similar non-spike TCR breadth in vaccine and placebo recipients. Vaccine recipients had higher spike-specific TCR breadth than placebo recipients.

On this clone: Its antigen remains unidentified.

This CDR3 contains 14 residues. Germline-derived CDR1 and CDR2 are SGHTA and FQGNSA. V lost 2 bases and J lost 9, with 11 bases in between. Produced via immunoSEQ multiplex PCR; TCRdb's table is partial and in-frame only. The data contain around 450,000 clones, 70% to 90% of them singletons. Specified treatment: some 20 received Ad26.COV2.S at low or high dose, single or two shots; about five received placebo; per-sample allocation not given. Specimen acquisition occurred on day 63 following the initial vaccine or placebo injection. The chain has TRBV7-2 and TRBJ1-6; D remains ambiguous. Sequenced material: peripheral blood, taken in a trial of Ad26.COV2.S vaccine versus placebo. The clonotype originates from a person between 18 and 59 years old who received the Ad26.COV2.S COVID-19 vaccine or a placebo. For the CDR3, the DNA is TGTGCCAGCAGCTTAAACGACGAGGTTTCACCCCTCCACTTT. Its translation is CASSLNDEVSPLHF. Complete variable domain (other parts from reference TRBV7-2 and TRBJ1-6): GAGVSQSPSNKVTEKGKDVELRCDPISGHTALYWYRQSLGQGLEFLIYFQGNSAPDKSGLPSDRFSAERTGGSVSTLTIQRTQQEDSAVYLCASSLNDEVSPLHFGNGTRLTVT.